This TCR beta chain was captured by sequencing in a study of T-cell memory formation after mild COVID-19 (dated by TCRdb to the early 2020s). About the investigation overall: TCR sequence clusters from the two donors were found to be largely donor specific. Two young, previously healthy adult volunteers, one female and one male, were included in the cohort. Longitudinal TCRalpha and TCRbeta repertoire sequencing tracked T-cell clones expanding and contracting after mild COVID-19 in a couple of donors. Findings and caveats that apply to the study as a whole: Only a couple of mild cases were covered by the study, and larger cohorts that include severe cases with pre-infection samples were considered necessary. Clones that contracted from day 15 to 85 showed balanced CD4/CD8 phenotypes, whereas a second wave of clones that expanded from day 15 to 37 leaned towards CD4+. Some responding clones were detected in pre-infection memory, which suggested that pre-existing cross-reactive memory T cells had joined the SARS-CoV-2 response. SARS-CoV-2 specificity was not confirmed for the second-wave clones peaking on day 37. Contracting CD4+ clones were located mainly in the CM and EM memory subsets, whereas CD8+ clones were found to be enriched in EMRA.

TCRdb lists the instrument as Illumina NovaSeq 6000. Using 5'RACE with constant-segment primers, TCRalpha and TCRbeta cDNA libraries were constructed, with sample barcodes and unique molecular identifiers added in the process. Trizol reagent was used to extract RNA from every sample. Libraries were amplified in two PCR steps, with a second sample barcode and Illumina TruSeq adapters added in the second step. Libraries were sequenced on an Illumina NovaSeq with 2 x 150 bp paired-end reads. Turning to the authors' computational methods: Reads were demultiplexed and collapsed into UMI-guided consensus sequences with migec v1.2.7. Using mixcr v2.1.11, the UMI consensuses were aligned to TRA and TRB V and J templates and assembled into clonotypes. Clonotypes were classified as expanded or contracted when called significant by both edgeR and NoisET, with noise models trained on biological replicates. For edgeR calls, a false discovery rate-adjusted p below 0.01 and a log2 fold-change threshold of 1 were applied. As an exploratory analysis of dynamics, PCA with hierarchical clustering was applied to max-normalized trajectories of the 1000 most abundant clonotypes. Each responding clone was given a CD4 or CD8 phenotype based on the CD4+ and CD8+ repertoires, which had been sequenced separately. TCRdb handled the public reads itself, with Q25 trimming in fastp and clone calling in MiXCR, and kept productive beta chains. CDR3 protein sequences are deduplicated, and each keeps its most common genes and DNA. The V and J calls shown here were made by TCRdb, not taken from the authors' results. This sample has about 150,000 distinct CDR3 sequences in its table, and about 19% of those were observed once. The top ten constitute 2% to 2.5% of the sample.

Relative to its sample, this clonotype is large (0.1 to 1%). No antigen is known for it. Within one base of it there is no much larger clone, and no base qualities were kept. Ficoll-Paque density gradient centrifugation was used to isolate PBMCs. From its cysteine to its phenylalanine, the CDR3 spans 16 amino acids. Kept here is only the CDR3 DNA, which spans 48 bases and is read in frame from base 1. The V end gives up 4 bases and the J end 4 bases, leaving 7 bases in the junction not matched to a gene. Per the germline V gene, MGHRA is the CDR1 and YSYEKL is the CDR2. What was sequenced was PBMCs or a T cell subset sorted from them (not recorded which). This receptor chain uses TRBV4-1 and TRBJ2-2, and 9 junction bases match TRBD1. The receptor comes from an adult woman who had mild COVID-19 (a few samples of this study predate the infection). The sample titles of this study are shuffled in the database, so cell type and time point are left out; the donor was told from shared clones. The nucleotide sequence reads TGCGCCAGCAGCCCGTCGGGGACAGGGCTCACCGGGGAGCTGTTTTTT. Translated, this gives CASSPSGTGLTGELFF.